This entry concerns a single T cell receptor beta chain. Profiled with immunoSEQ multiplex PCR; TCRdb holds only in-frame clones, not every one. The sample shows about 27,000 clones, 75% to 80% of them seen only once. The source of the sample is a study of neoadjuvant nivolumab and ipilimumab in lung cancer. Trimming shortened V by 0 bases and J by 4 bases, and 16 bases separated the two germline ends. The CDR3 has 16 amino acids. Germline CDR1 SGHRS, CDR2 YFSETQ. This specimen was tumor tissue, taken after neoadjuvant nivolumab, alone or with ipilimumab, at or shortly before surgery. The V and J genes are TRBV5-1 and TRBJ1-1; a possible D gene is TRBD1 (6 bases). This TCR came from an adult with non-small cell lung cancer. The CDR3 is CASSLGQGRGATEAFF. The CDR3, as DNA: TGCGCCAGCAGCTTGGGCCAGGGAAGGGGGGCCACTGAAGCTTTCTTT.